This T cell receptor (beta chain) was captured in a study of response to subunit inactivated influenza vaccine. This clonotype was seen more than once but under ten times. Its target is not known. General study points: That few new T cells are recruited by each seasonal influenza vaccination was the authors' suggestion.

TCRdb passed the RT-PCR reads through MiXCR, listing each CDR3 protein once. The table lists just over 300,000 distinct CDR3 sequences, less than 25% of them singletons. The CDR3 runs 18 residues. Trimming took 6 bases from V and 1 from J, leaving 24 bases between them. This rearrangement joins TRBV12-3 or TRBV12-4 to TRBJ1-2; D remains ambiguous. This sample comprised PBMCs from blood, obtained about 20 months after vaccination. This receptor was identified in a man between 50 and 69 years old who received an inactivated influenza vaccine. This chain's CDR3 is CASRGTDRFGFFNYGYTF. The CDR3 DNA is TGTGCCAGCAGGGGCACCGACCGCTTTGGCTTTTTTAACTATGGCTACACCTTC.